Here is one T cell receptor (beta chain) with its context. This clone's antigen is unknown. The input lacks base qualities; no much larger clone sits a single base away. The CDR3 runs 16 amino acids, cysteine and phenylalanine included. This entry keeps only the CDR3 DNA: 48 bases, framed from base 1. The germline V gene specifies KGHSH as CDR1 and LQKENI as CDR2. V ends up 4 bases short and J 0 bases short, with an unmatched junction base count of 6. These data are taken from a study of cytomegalovirus exposure and HLA in healthy donors (dated by TCRdb to 2016 to 2017). About the full investigation: According to an earlier analysis of 587 of the donors, about 179 million T cells yielded some 120 million unique TCR beta sequences and less than 300 Gb of sequence data. HLA typing included class I and class II loci at four-digit resolution. Donor age, sex, ethnicity and CMV serostatus were compiled together with the repertoire data. A separate validation cohort of over a hundred different subjects was used in addition to the roughly 720-subject first cohort. To predict cytomegalovirus infection status, the study brought together high-throughput TCR immunosequencing, statistical association of individual TCRs with disease status, and machine learning. The study aimed to test whether cataloging public T cell receptors could reveal signatures of past pathogen exposure. In a later analysis, previously published TCR beta repertoires from 600 to 850 donors were re-analyzed and high-resolution HLA genotyping was added so that TCR occurrence patterns could be studied. Among around 400 genotyped donors of the cohort, an average of roughly 230,000 unique TCR beta nucleotide sequences was sequenced per donor, of which roughly 17% were non-productive. Of the approximately 400 genotyped donors, 65% to 90% fell in the genetic ancestry cluster associated with self-reported Caucasian donors. Every repertoire in the discovery cohort had been generated on one and the same sequencing platform. An early release covering 500 to 750 HLA-typed donors comprised roughly 300 gigabases of sequencing data and approximately 80 million unique TCR sequences. Rather than using new phenotypic data, the later analysis identified candidate immune exposures from TCR beta sequences and from how often those sequences occurred across donors. The number of donors typed differed by locus, with roughly 629-640 for A, B, C, DRB1 and DQB1, roughly 520 for DQA1, some 570 for DPA1, and some 470 for DPB1. An earlier analysis of approximately 580 of the donors used high-throughput TCR beta sequencing to judge whether each TCR beta V gene segment behaved as functional or pseudogenic. The study profiled the T cell repertoires of 666 subjects by immunosequencing and related them to cytomegalovirus serostatus. A later genetic analysis used genome-wide SNP genotypes for about 60% of the roughly 670 donors, treating that subset as a discovery cohort. Because of strong linkage in the cohort, roughly 5 DR-DQ haplotypes were treated as single units for association and clustering. Study-level results and caveats: In an earlier analysis of approximately 600 of the donors, most TCR beta V segments were observed in productive rearrangements about 90% or about 30% of the time, broadly matching IMGT annotations. According to a later analysis, parvovirus B19, influenza, CMV and Epstein-Barr virus appeared linked to several top co-occurrence clusters. Because HLA typing was missing for some donors at each locus, association tests included only the typed subset. A later analysis found that HLA-associated TCR beta chains were more clonally expanded and had lower generation probabilities than equally common non-associated chains. When HLA alleles, especially DR and DQ, strongly co-occurred, attributing TCR associations to individual alleles was difficult. Three of the identified cytomegalovirus-associated TCR beta chains were confirmed in vitro to be specific for cytomegalovirus antigens. The cohort was sequenced for TCR beta chains only, and without alpha or paired-chain data the features that could be detected were limited. A further reported finding was that TCR beta sequences accurately predicted the HLA-A and HLA-B alleles for most subjects in the first cohort. A total of some 180 TCR beta chains were listed by the study as associated with cytomegalovirus. The authors suggested that the approach could potentially be extended to other disease states and immunological phenotypes. For the cohort, immune exposure information was limited to CMV serostatus. Across donors, most TCR sequences were observed very rarely, whereas some public TCRs were present in many individuals. In both the original and validation cohorts, the classifier was reported to diagnose cytomegalovirus status with high specificity and sensitivity. In a later analysis, most CMV-associated TCR beta chains were found to appear HLA-restricted, with HLA associations seemingly driven largely by CMV exposure. A later analysis associated about 17,000 TCR beta sequences with specific HLA alleles at a false discovery rate of 0.05. A later genetic analysis reported fewer N-insertions in productive TCRs among donors in an Asian-associated ancestry cluster than the roughly 670-donor mean. Linkage disequilibrium might explain the correlated functional status among segregating V segments, but an unknown experimental factor could not be excluded. In a later genetic analysis, a missense DCLRE1C variant was associated with V-gene and J-gene trimming of TCR beta chains, and the association was replicated in an independent cohort. Some IMGT-functional V segments, including TRBV6-2 and TRBV6-3, could not be distinguished by the 87-base-pair reads and were therefore excluded. In a later analysis, the rate of TCR association differed among HLA loci, with DRB1 alleles having the most associated TCRs and HLA-C alleles having the fewest. A group of highly shared sequence variants was considered likely to be a technical artifact of the sequencing pipeline. Approximately 16 rarely observed V segments, including chromosome 9 orphons, were excluded from the earlier analysis of just under 600 of the donors because counts were too low. Presence/absence analyses assumed roughly uniform sequencing depth across donors, an assumption that may not hold.

Library preparation was by the immunoSEQ multiplex PCR assay. For the multiplex PCR, a mixture combining 60 forward primers for TCR Vbeta segments and 13 reverse primers for TCR Jbeta segments was used. Amplification of the CDR3 region of rearranged TCR beta genes was performed with a multiplex PCR assay on genomic DNA. The Illumina HiSeq System was used to sequence the amplified TCR beta libraries as 87-base-pair reads. The authors processed their data as follows. A later analysis counted about 82 million unique TCR beta chains across the 690 or so repertoires, and some 11 million of these chains were shared by at least two donors. Raw reads were error-corrected and collapsed into unique sequences by a nearest-neighbor algorithm in which closely related sequences were merged to remove PCR and sequencing errors. To assign V, D and J gene segments, CDR3 sequences were aligned to IMGT reference sequences. Each retained sequence needed at least a six-nucleotide match to both a V gene segment and a J gene segment. Rearrangements were called productive when the CDR3 lacked stop codons and stayed in frame with V and J; all others were non-productive. CDR3 was defined according to IMGT convention as the region running from the second conserved V-encoded cysteine to the conserved J-encoded phenylalanine. In an earlier analysis of around 640 of the donors, sequences lacking an unambiguous match to a single V gene segment were excluded. An earlier analysis of some 500 of the donors classified V segments as functional when productive rearrangements were above 56.7% and as segregating when the standard deviation between donors was above 5%. A statistical classification framework was developed to diagnose cytomegalovirus status using the catalog of TCR beta chain sequences. In a later analysis, V and J genes were assigned by comparing TCR nucleotide sequences against IMGT/GENE-DB human TR gene sequences. In a later analysis, CDR3 sequences and most-parsimonious VDJ recombination scenarios were assigned using the TCRdist pipeline. In a later analysis, each TCR beta chain was defined by its CDR3 amino acid sequence together with its V-gene family, and reads without a unique V-gene family were excluded. A later analysis removed roughly 590 highly shared, low-generation-probability nucleotide sequences to deal with suspected cross-contamination and a sequencing artifact. A later analysis calculated a clonal expansion index for each public chain from normalized within-repertoire ranks of inferred template counts. Generation probabilities in a later analysis came from a VDJ recombination model fitted to out-of-frame rearrangements, and those results were checked against IGoR. Hypergeometric tests were used in a later analysis to score TCR-TCR, TCR-HLA and TCR-CMV co-occurrence, with a repertoire-size bias correction applied to the TCR pairs. A later analysis estimated false discovery rates by permuting HLA or CMV assignments 20 times. In a later analysis, co-occurring TCRs were grouped using DBSCAN, and TCRdist sequence similarity was added for clustering within HLA-allele-positive subsets. Co-occurrence clustering excluded repertoires with fewer than 30,000 or more than 120,000 public chains, plus five with anomalous nucleotide sharing. TCRdb re-hosts the immuneACCESS table, in-frame sequences only. Its copies lack some clones; in the studies checked, an unresolved V gene accounts for under half of them, and the cause for the rest is not known. V and J calls and clone size are given by that table; D and trimming were obtained from the DNA. The sample profile shows 55,000 or so clones; about four fifths of them were found once. The ten largest account for about 1.5% of the sample.

In total, around 600 healthy bone marrow donors made up the cohort. Cohort members were all nominally healthy when sampled, although unrecorded immune exposures were likely present. The donor tested CMV seronegative and was one of the 352 seronegative cohort members. A peripheral blood sample was collected from each donor, and TCR beta sequencing was performed on peripheral blood mononuclear cells. The Qiagen DNeasy Blood Extraction Kit was used to extract genomic DNA from the blood cell samples. The receptor chain draws on TRBV18 and TRBJ1-1; 9 nucleotides in the junction match TRBD1. Sequencing was done on a sample of PBMCs. The TCR sequence derives from a female donor in good health and CMV-seronegative. CDR3 reads: CASSQGTGQLNTEAFF. The base sequence is TGTGCCAGCTCACAAGGGACAGGGCAATTGAACACTGAAGCTTTCTTT. Reference TRBV18 and TRBJ1-1 proteins supply the regions before and after the CDR3; the full variable domain is: NAGVMQNPRHLVRRRGQEARLRCSPMKGHSHVYWYRQLPEEGLKFMVYLQKENIIDESGMPKERFSAEFPKEGPSILRIQQVVRGDSAAYFCASSQGTGQLNTEAFFGQGTRLTVV.